Listed here is a single T cell receptor (beta chain). What it binds is not known. Time point given: week 11, during vaccination. The investigators gave 300 ug of mutant IDH1 20-mer peptide in each vaccine dose, together with topical imiquimod. These data are taken from a study of a mutant IDH1 vaccine in newly diagnosed glioma. V was pared by 0 bases and J by 6 bases, with 14 bases between. Per germline, CDR1 KGHSH and CDR2 LQKENI. This CDR3 is 16 amino acids long. The protocol was immunoSEQ multiplex PCR, while the TCRdb copy is restricted to in-frame clones and leaves out a portion. The profile covers roughly 110,000 clones, with about nine tenths appearing a single time and around 0.6% taken by the ten largest.

Source: PBMCs, taken from a glioma patient whose treatment included an IDH1 peptide vaccine. The receptor's source is a woman aged 45-59 years with glioma. The chain carries TRBV18 and TRBJ2-2; D tentatively fits TRBD1 or TRBD2 (5 bases each). CDR3 amino acids: CASSPPSGTEAGELFF. The CDR3 bases are TGTGCCAGCTCACCACCATCCGGGACGGAGGCCGGGGAGCTGTTTTTT.